The clone carrying this TCR beta chain showed up just a few times. Its antigen remains unidentified. This specimen comes from a study of blood T cells in healthy people across ages. Overall study findings and caveats: In long-lived donors, naive CD4+ cell counts and diversity exceeded those of aged donors. In the absence of known donor CMV status, changes in expanded clonotypes were possibly confounded.

The CDR3 length is 16 residues. From germline, CDR1 is SGDLS and CDR2 YYNGEE. Trimming took 5 bases from V and 2 from J, leaving 20 bases between them. A second PCR, run for about 7 to 11 cycles, used a sample-barcoded 5' primer plus a J-beta primer mix. CDR3-containing paired-end reads numbering at least 3 million came from each sample. TCRdb re-derived calls from the 5' RACE reads in MiXCR, one entry per CDR3 protein. The data contain 870,000 or so distinct CDR3 sequences, around 28% of them singletons. The donors, all healthy, were Caucasians living in Russia, aged roughly 6 to 100. The TCR sequence derives from a woman of 80 years or more in good health. The sample taken for sequencing was blood. The chain has TRBV9 and TRBJ2-7; D ambiguous. The CDR3 nucleotides are TGTGCCAGCAGTGTCTCGTCTAAATCCTTGGCCTACGAGCAGTACTTC. Translating gives CASSVSSKSLAYEQYF.